The 18 T cell receptor beta chains below come from one sample, sequenced in a study of T cell changes during pregnancy in multiple sclerosis. The data were produced by immunoSEQ multiplex PCR, yet TCRdb's version contains in-frame clones alone and is incomplete. The top ten hold 0.7% to 1% of the sample, which has about 40,000 clones, around 94% seen once. The sequenced sample was CD4+ T cells from peripheral blood mononuclear cells, obtained before pregnancy. These receptors originate from a female donor with multiple sclerosis, enrolled in a pregnancy study.

The chain employs TRBV7-9 and TRBJ2-3, with D unclear. The CDR3 is 12 amino acids. V was pared by 1 base and J by 9 bases, with 8 bases between. Germline-derived CDR1 and CDR2 are SEHNR and FQNEAQ (reference sequence). The CDR3 DNA is TGTGCCAGCAGCTTAGTCCCCGGGACGCAGTATTTT. Translated, it gives CASSLVPGTQYF.

This clone was recorded only once. CDR3 region: CASRTGHVSNQPQHF. The CDR3 DNA reads as TGTGCCAGTAGGACGGGACATGTTAGCAATCAGCCCCAGCATTTT. The V and J genes are TRBV19 and TRBJ1-5; TRBD1 is a possible D gene (6 bases). CDR3 length: 15 residues. Trimming removed 6 bases from V and 0 bases from J, with 12 bases in between. CDR1 is LNHDA and CDR2 is SQIVND in the germline V gene (reference sequence).

This rearrangement joins TRBV28 to TRBJ2-3; TRBD2 is a possible D gene (5 bases). CDR1 and CDR2 (germline): MDHEN, SYDVKM. Trimming pared 0 bases from V and 2 bases from J, leaving 21 bases between. The CDR3 is made up of 19 amino acids. The CDR3 bases are TGTGCCAGCAGTTTATGGCCGTGGTCTAGCAAAAGACCCACAGATACGCAGTATTTT. Amino acid sequence: CASSLWPWSSKRPTDTQYF. Full variable domain (rest looked up from reference TRBV28 and TRBJ2-3): DVKVTQSSRYLVKRTGEKVFLECVQDMDHENMFWYRQDPGLGLRLIYFSYDVKMKEKGDIPEGYSVSREKKERFSLILESASTNQTSMYLCASSLWPWSSKRPTDTQYFGPGTRLTVL.

The chain links TRBV6-1 to TRBJ1-2, with 8 bases identical to TRBD1. Germline CDR1 MNHNS, CDR2 SASEGT. The J segment lost 2 bases and the V segment lost 6 bases, leaving 2 bases of the junction unmatched. The CDR3 has 13 amino acids. The CDR3 DNA sequence: TGTGCCAGCAGCAGGGGGCGAAACTATGGCTACACCTTC. It encodes CASSRGRNYGYTF.

The chain uses TRBV19 and TRBJ2-1; 12 bases are shared with TRBD1. Unmatched junction bases numbered 6, after V lost 2 bases and J lost 10 bases. The germline V gene encodes CDR1 LNHDA and CDR2 SQIVND (reference sequence). This CDR3 is built from 15 residues. The CDR3 region has the DNA TGTGCCAGTAGTATACAGGGACAGGGGGCTATGGAGCAGTTCTTC. This codes for CASSIQGQGAMEQFF.

The chain recombines TRBV28 with TRBJ2-7; D is possibly TRBD2 (6 bases). This CDR3 contains 13 residues. Trimming removed 8 bases from V and 6 bases from J, with 17 bases in between. Per the germline V gene, CDR1 is MDHEN and CDR2 is SYDVKM. Written as DNA, the CDR3 is TGTGCCAGCCGCGGGGCTAGTTGGATCGAGCAGTACTTC. Translating it yields CASRGASWIEQYF.

V and J are TRBV7-8 and TRBJ2-7, with D unresolved. With 3 bases removed from V and 0 bases from J, the gap between germline ends came to 9 bases. Germline V gives CDR1 SGHVS, CDR2 FQNEAQ. CDR3 length equals 14 residues. The CDR3 reads CASSFSGSSYEQYF. CDR3 sequence (DNA): TGTGCCAGCAGCTTTTCCGGGTCCTCCTACGAGCAGTACTTC.

The chain joins TRBV9 to TRBJ2-3; 8 positions agree with TRBD2. V lost 1 base, J lost 0 bases, and 1 base stayed unmatched. This CDR3 has 15 residues. Germline V lookup: CDR1 SGDLS, CDR2 YYNGEE. CDR3 in amino acids: CASSVLAGSTDTQYF. CDR3 in DNA: TGTGCCAGCAGCGTACTAGCGGGCAGCACAGATACGCAGTATTTT.

In its sample, this clone was seen a few times. The chain has TRBV6-6 and TRBJ2-7; a possible D gene is TRBD2 (6 bases). V gave up 2 bases and J gave up 1 base, with 9 bases separating them. CDR3 length: 14 residues. Per the germline V gene, CDR1 is MNHNY and CDR2 is SVGAGI (reference sequence). The CDR3 DNA reads TGTGCCAGCAGTTACGGGACTGCGTCCTACGAGCAGTACTTC. This codes for CASSYGTASYEQYF.

The V gene is TRBV2, the J gene TRBJ1-2; TRBD1 might be the D (5 bases). Germline CDR1 is SNHLY and CDR2 is FYNNEI. CDR3 length: 15 amino acids. Trimming left V 2 bases short and J 4 bases short, with 14 bases between. CDR3 nucleotides: TGTGCCAGCAGTGAATACAGGTTCCCCGCCTATGGCTACACCTTC. This codes for CASSEYRFPAYGYTF.

In this sample, this clone turned up once. This chain links TRBV29-1 with TRBJ2-3; D not certain. V was pared by 7 bases and J by 4 bases, with 12 bases between. CDR3 size: 12 residues. Germline V gene sequence: CDR1 SQVTM, CDR2 ANQGSEA. Here the CDR3 reads CSGRPRPDTQYF. CDR3 coding DNA: TGCAGCGGGAGACCCAGACCAGATACGCAGTATTTT.

In its sample, this clone was seen once. This chain links TRBV5-6 with TRBJ1-1; no clear D gene. The CDR3 is 14 residues long. V shed 0 bases and J shed 3 bases, with 9 bases lying between them. Per the germline V gene, CDR1 is SGHDT and CDR2 is YYEEEE. In DNA, the CDR3 is TGTGCCAGCAGCTTGGGTCGAGGGTACACTGAAGCTTTCTTT. Amino acids: CASSLGRGYTEAFF.

The rearrangement uses TRBV6-6 and TRBJ2-7, with TRBD1 matching 9 bases. Unmatched junction bases numbered 1, after V lost 5 bases and J lost 2 bases. Germline CDR1 MNHNY, CDR2 SVGAGI (reference sequence). CDR3 size: 13 residues. In DNA, the CDR3 is TGTGCCAGCAGTAGGGACAGGGCCTACGAGCAGTACTTC. This codes for CASSRDRAYEQYF.

The chain links TRBV27 to TRBJ2-1; weak D call: TRBD2 (5 bases). The ends were cut back, 5 bases at V and 0 bases at J, with 14 bases in the middle. The CDR3 consists of 16 residues. Germline values: CDR1 MNHEY, CDR2 SMNVEV (reference sequence). The chain's CDR3 is CASSPNSASSYNEQFF. Here the CDR3 DNA reads TGTGCCAGCAGTCCCAATAGCGCGAGCTCCTACAATGAGCAGTTCTTC.

The chain joins TRBV6-5 to TRBJ2-7, with TRBD1 identical over 11 bases. This CDR3 contains 15 residues. Germline CDR1 reads MNHEY; CDR2 reads SVGAGI. J gave up 3 bases and V 6 bases, and 7 bases lay outside the gene matches. The CDR3 DNA follows: TGTGCCAGCAGCTCAAGGGACAGGGGGAACTACGAGCAGTACTTC. Residues: CASSSRDRGNYEQYF.

The chain is built from TRBV4-2 and TRBJ2-7, with TRBD1 matching 9 bases. This CDR3 has 16 amino acids. Germline assignment: CDR1 LGHNA and CDR2 YNFKEQ. V trimming: 3 bases; J trimming: 0 bases; junction bases outside the gene matches: 6. For the CDR3, the DNA is TGTGCCAGCAGCCAGGAGACAGGGGGGTTCTCCTACGAGCAGTACTTC. Protein product: CASSQETGGFSYEQYF.

CDR3 protein: CASSPTREGAKNIQYF. DNA for the CDR3: TGTGCCAGCTCACCCACGCGGGAGGGAGCCAAAAACATTCAGTACTTC. The V call is TRBV18, the J call TRBJ2-4; TRBD2 matches at 9 bases. Germline V CDR1 and CDR2: KGHSH, LQKENI. The V and J ends lost 3 bases and 0 bases, in that order; junction bases with no gene match: 3. CDR3 length: 16 amino acids.

The chain employs TRBV5-1 and TRBJ1-2, with TRBD1 matching over 9 bases. Trimming cost V 2 bases and J 2 bases; bases outside gene matches: 4. Germline CDR1 SGHRS, CDR2 YFSETQ. This CDR3 comprises 15 residues. CDR3 sequence: CASSFTGGANYGYTF. The CDR3 DNA follows: TGCGCCAGCAGCTTTACAGGGGGCGCAAACTATGGCTACACCTTC.